The 21 T cell receptor beta chains below were found in one sample sequenced in a study of human T cells and chemical hapten exposure. Described time point: patch test 2, 6 weeks after DPC sensitization. Treatment indicated: therapeutic diphenylcyclopropenone sensitization with weekly scalp DPC. TCRdb reanalysed the RACE reads using MiXCR and keeps one entry per CDR3 protein. The profile shows about 110,000 distinct CDR3 sequences, roughly 9% of them singletons. The specimen comprised whole blood, sampled in connection with sensitization to the hapten diphenylcyclopropenone (DPC). Every receptor here comes from a woman in her forties with alopecia areata. Some clones in this sample may be carry-over from other donors' samples.

This clonotype was observed a handful of times. The chain has TRBV6-2 or TRBV6-3 and TRBJ2-7; D uncertain. From germline, CDR1 is MNHEY and CDR2 SVGEGT. CDR3 length equals 14 residues. Trimming pared 7 bases from V and 5 bases from J, leaving 18 bases between. The CDR3 sequence is CASTQQTVKNEQYF. The CDR3 DNA reads as TGTGCCAGCACCCAACAAACCGTCAAGAACGAGCAGTACTTC.

Notes on this clonotype: This clone may be a read error of a much larger clone one base away. The V gene is TRBV12-3 or TRBV12-4, the J gene TRBJ2-7, with D unresolved. CDR3 length equals 12 residues. V lost 6 bases and J lost 2, with 8 bases in between. CDR3 region: CASSWSAYEQYF. The CDR3 DNA reads TGTGCCAGCAGCTGGTCAGCCTACGAGCAGTACTTC.

The chain is built from TRBV7-8 and TRBJ1-6; D not certain. V dropped 3 bases and J dropped 9 bases, with 18 bases sitting between them. Germline CDR1 is SGHVS and CDR2 is FQNEAQ. This CDR3 is 16 amino acids long. The CDR3 is CASSFSGFQGGSPLHF. The DNA of the CDR3 is TGTGCCAGCAGCTTCTCTGGGTTTCAAGGTGGTTCACCCCTCCACTTT.

The genes are TRBV7-8 and TRBJ2-4, with D possibly matching TRBD2 (6 bases). The CDR3 extends over 17 amino acids. Trimming stripped 4 bases from V and 0 bases from J, with 16 bases between. Germline V gene data show CDR1 as SGHVS and CDR2 as FQNEAQ. This chain's CDR3 is CASSSTSGERAKNIQYF. For the CDR3, the DNA is TGTGCCAGCAGCTCCACCTCGGGGGAAAGAGCCAAAAACATTCAGTACTTC.

This clonotype was observed at least ten times. The J gene is TRBJ1-1, the V gene TRBV5-1; 8 positions match TRBD1. Germline CDR1 is SGHRS and CDR2 is YFSETQ. The V and J ends lost 3 bases and 5 bases, in that order; junction bases with no gene match: 6. The CDR3 runs 14 residues. The chain's CDR3 is CASSWGQEGTEAFF. CDR3 DNA sequence: TGCGCCAGCAGCTGGGGACAGGAGGGTACTGAAGCTTTCTTT.

This clonotype was recorded at least ten times. J is TRBJ1-1 and V is TRBV20-1; D might be TRBD1 (5 bases). CDR3 size: 13 residues. Per germline, CDR1 DFQATT and CDR2 SNEGSKA (reference sequence). CDR3 residues: CGVGEGAQTEAFF. The CDR3 region has the DNA TGCGGGGTGGGGGAAGGGGCTCAGACTGAAGCTTTCTTT.

This clonotype was counted only a few times. This sequence joins TRBV19 and TRBJ1-5; D is ambiguous. Germline-derived CDR1 and CDR2 are LNHDA and SQIVND (reference sequence). V shed 8 bases and J shed 9 bases, with 17 bases lying between them. CDR3 length equals 13 residues. CDR3 DNA: TGTGCCAGTGGGTCCCAGGTAGAATGGCCCCAGCATTTT. Its translation: CASGSQVEWPQHF.

This clonotype has just a few counts. J is TRBJ1-2 and V is TRBV12-3 or TRBV12-4; D is uncertain. V gave up 7 bases and J gave up 4 bases, with 10 bases separating them. This CDR3 comprises 12 residues. CDR3 DNA: TGTGCCAGCAAAGGTGTCGGCTATGGCTACACCTTC. This sequence encodes CASKGVGYGYTF.

This clonotype was counted many times. The chain is built from TRBV12-5 and TRBJ2-2; D might be TRBD1 (8 bases). V was pared by 5 bases and J by 3 bases, with 16 bases between. This CDR3 has 16 residues. Germline assignment: CDR1 LGHNT and CDR2 FRNRAP. The CDR3 nucleotides read TGTGCTAGTGGTCCCACTACAGGGGGGGACACCGGGGAGCTGTTTTTT. This translates into CASGPTTGGDTGELFF.

This clonotype was picked up a small number of times. The chain joins TRBV7-6 to TRBJ2-3; 11 positions match TRBD2. Germline V gives CDR1 SGHVS, CDR2 FNYEAQ. CDR3 length: 16 amino acids. J gave up 3 bases and V 5 bases, and 7 bases lay outside the gene matches. As DNA, the CDR3 is TGTGCCAGCAGCCTTCAGACTAGCGGGGTAACAGATACGCAGTATTTT. Translation gives CASSLQTSGVTDTQYF. Complete variable domain (other parts from reference TRBV7-6 and TRBJ2-3): GAGVSQSPRYKVTKRGQDVALRCDPISGHVSLYWYRQALGQGPEFLTYFNYEAQQDKSGLPNDRFSAERPEGSISTLTIQRTEQRDSAMYRCASSLQTSGVTDTQYFGPGTRLTVL.

The gene calls are TRBV6-5 and TRBJ1-6; D is perhaps TRBD1 (5 bases). The CDR3 has 14 residues. V was clipped by 6 bases and J by 9 bases, with 15 bases between them. The germline gives CDR1 MNHEY, CDR2 SVGAGI. The CDR3 loop is CASSRGDTGSPLHF. In DNA, the CDR3 is TGTGCCAGCAGCCGAGGGGATACGGGTTCACCCCTCCACTTT.

This clonotype was seen ten or more times. V usage is TRBV29-1 and J usage is TRBJ2-2, with unresolved D. The CDR3 runs to 15 residues. Trimming pared 4 bases from V and 0 bases from J, leaving 12 bases between. CDR1 and CDR2 from the germline V gene are SQVTM and ANQGSEA. The CDR3 reads CSVGFWGSNTGELFF. The CDR3 DNA follows: TGCAGCGTTGGTTTCTGGGGATCGAACACCGGGGAGCTGTTTTTT.

This clonotype has just a few counts. The chain couples TRBV11-2 to TRBJ2-1; unclear D gene. The CDR3 sequence is 18 residues long. CDR1 and CDR2 from the germline V gene are SGHAT and FQNNGV. The germline V and J ends were trimmed by 2 bases and 0 bases, with 17 bases remaining between them. Here the CDR3 DNA reads TGTGCCAGCAGCTTAAATCCCCTGTTTGGTAGCTCCTACAATGAGCAGTTCTTC. Its protein is CASSLNPLFGSSYNEQFF.

This clonotype was seen at least ten times. V and J are TRBV4-1 and TRBJ2-1; the match to TRBD2 covers 9 bases. The CDR3 is 15 residues long. With 5 bases clipped from V and 10 bases from J, the junction kept 12 bases outside the gene matches. Germline V gene lookup returns CDR1 MGHRA and CDR2 YSYEKL. The CDR3 DNA reads TGCGCCAGCAGCGCCGGACTAGCGAGCTTCCTCGAGCAGTTCTTC. Encoded protein: CASSAGLASFLEQFF.

The sample holds a few counts of this clonotype. This chain joins TRBV29-1 and TRBJ1-4, with 9 bases matching TRBD1. The CDR3 is 12 amino acids. Trimming took 3 bases from V and 13 from J; bases not matched to a gene: 6. Germline lookup yields CDR1 SQVTM and CDR2 ANQGSEA. The CDR3 loop reads CSVEDRGRLLFF. The CDR3 DNA reads TGCAGCGTTGAGGACAGGGGAAGGTTACTGTTTTTT.

The table lists this clonotype with many counts. The gene calls are TRBV12-3 or TRBV12-4 and TRBJ1-2; D ambiguous. V gave up 2 bases and J gave up 7 bases, with 17 bases separating them. The CDR3 contains 15 residues. The DNA of the CDR3 is TGTGCCAGCAGTTTATCACATAGTGGAACAAGTGGCTACACCTTC. Encoded protein: CASSLSHSGTSGYTF.

This chain links TRBV20-1 with TRBJ2-7; no firm D call. This CDR3 is built from 11 residues. Trimming left V 0 bases short and J 3 bases short, with 3 bases between. The germline CDR1 and CDR2 sequences are DFQATT and SNEGSKA (reference sequence). This CDR3 reads CSARDSYEQYF. The DNA of the CDR3 is TGCAGTGCTAGAGACAGCTACGAGCAGTACTTC.

This clonotype has a handful of counts. This chain uses TRBV5-1 with TRBJ2-2; no clear D. V lost 1 base to trimming and J lost 4 bases, with 8 bases between them. Germline V gene lookup returns CDR1 SGHRS and CDR2 YFSETQ. This CDR3 spans 14 amino acids. The CDR3 protein is CASSLRTFTGELFF. The DNA of the CDR3 is TGCGCCAGCAGCTTGCGAACCTTCACCGGGGAGCTGTTTTTT.

This clonotype has at least ten counts. The rearrangement links TRBV28 to TRBJ1-4; TRBD1 matches at 7 bases. The CDR3 runs 15 residues. Germline CDR1 and CDR2: MDHEN and SYDVKM. The trim removed 3 bases at V and 0 bases at J, leaving 1 base unmatched. The CDR3 DNA follows: TGTGCCAGCAGTTTCCAGGGGGCAACTAATGAAAAACTGTTTTTT. This translates into CASSFQGATNEKLFF.

The chain uses TRBV7-9 and TRBJ1-6; D gene uncertain. Germline-derived CDR1 and CDR2 are SEHNR and FQNEAQ (reference sequence). V was cut by 5 bases and J by 10 bases, with 21 bases left in between. There are 16 residues in the CDR3. The CDR3 nucleotides are TGTGCCAGCAGCCCCGATGGGCCCCTTAGGAGGTCACCCCTCCACTTT. Translating it yields CASSPDGPLRRSPLHF.

This clonotype was picked up a small number of times. V is TRBV4-3 and J is TRBJ1-5; D uncertain. CDR3 size: 15 residues. CDR1 and CDR2 (germline): LGHNA, YSLEER. V was cut by 3 bases and J by 2 bases, with 11 bases left in between. DNA for the CDR3: TGCGCCAGCAGCCAGGAGGTCCAAGGCAATCAGCCCCAGCATTTT. Residues: CASSQEVQGNQPQHF.